The sequence of this T cell receptor beta chain was determined in a study of T-cell reconstitution after alpha-beta-depleted transplantation in children. Unique molecular identifiers were used in preparing the TCRbeta library. TCRdb used MiXCR to reprocess the PCR reads, holding one entry per CDR3 protein. Among 250,000 to 350,000 distinct CDR3 sequences listed, approximately 23% were seen once. The CDR3 totals 15 residues. The germline CDR1 and CDR2 sequences are DFQATT and SNEGSKA (reference sequence). Trimming removed 2 bases from V and 7 bases from J; junction bases left unmatched: 9. Overall study results and limits: About two months after transplant, alpha-beta T cells reportedly came from several hundred expanded graft clones.

As for this clonotype: Its cognate antigen is unknown.

The source is a male patient younger than 18 who had a stem cell transplant for acute lymphoblastic leukemia, so the T cells may come from the graft donor. The rearrangement uses TRBV20-1 and TRBJ2-1; 9 bases line up with TRBD2. The sequencing here drew on PBMCs, mostly from graft donor cells, taken 180 days after TCRalphabeta/CD19-depleted stem cell transplant. The CDR3: CSARQREDWGNEQFF. The CDR3 DNA reads as TGCAGTGCTAGACAGCGGGAGGACTGGGGTAATGAGCAGTTCTTC.